Described below is a single TCR beta chain sequence and its context. Its antigen is currently unknown. Here immunoSEQ multiplex PCR was the method, and the copy in TCRdb shows in-frame clones only, minus some. This sample has about 2 million clones, with approximately 95% found just once. V gave up 6 bases and J gave up 7 bases; unmatched junction bases: 14. CDR1 and CDR2 (germline): MNHNS, SASEGT. This CDR3 comprises 15 residues. This entry comes from a study of shared clonotypes between healthy human individuals. Looking at the study overall: Participating donors consisted of two women and three men aged 18 to 49.

General study results and limits: Naive CD4 clonotype sharing across several donors was approximately 5%. Represented genetic and exposure-history diversity was restricted by having few donors.

The sequence was collected from a man between 18 and 35 years old in good health. V gene TRBV6-1 combines with J gene TRBJ2-7, with 8 bases matching TRBD1. Sequencing was carried out using naive CD4+ T cells sorted from blood. Subset defined: CD45RA+ positively selected. CDR3 sequence: CASSGSGQALFEQYF. The CDR3 region has the DNA TGTGCCAGCAGCGGGTCGGGACAGGCCCTTTTTGAGCAGTACTTC.